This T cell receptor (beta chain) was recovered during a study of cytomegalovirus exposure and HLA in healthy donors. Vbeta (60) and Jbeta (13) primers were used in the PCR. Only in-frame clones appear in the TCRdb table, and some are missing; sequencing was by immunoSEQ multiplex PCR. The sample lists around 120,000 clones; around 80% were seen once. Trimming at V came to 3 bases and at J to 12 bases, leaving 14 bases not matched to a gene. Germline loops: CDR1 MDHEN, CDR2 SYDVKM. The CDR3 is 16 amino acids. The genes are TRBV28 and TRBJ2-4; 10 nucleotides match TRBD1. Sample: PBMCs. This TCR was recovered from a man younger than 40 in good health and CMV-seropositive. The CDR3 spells CASSFPRQGARDSQYF. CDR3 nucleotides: TGTGCCAGCAGTTTCCCACGACAGGGGGCCAGGGACAGTCAGTACTTC.